Shown below are 4 T cell receptor beta chains from a single sample sequenced in a study of OX40 agonist ivuxolimab in advanced cancers. Clones were read by immunoSEQ multiplex PCR, and TCRdb kept only the in-frame ones, dropping some. The data hold approximately 18,000 clones, with over 75% observed a single time. The sample here was CD4+ or CD8+ T cells sorted from blood, taken in a trial of the OX40 agonist ivuxolimab. These TCRs come from an adult with an advanced solid tumor such as melanoma, head and neck, liver or kidney cancer.

This clone has more than one count but fewer than ten. The rearrangement uses TRBV11-1 and TRBJ2-7; D gene uncertain. This CDR3 has 13 residues. Germline lookup yields CDR1 SGHAT and CDR2 FQDESV (reference sequence). V was clipped by 3 bases and J by 4 bases, with 10 bases between them. In DNA, the CDR3 is TGTGCCAGCAGCTTGGAAGGGTATTACGAGCAGTACTTC. Amino acids: CASSLEGYYEQYF.

The rearrangement joins TRBV27 to TRBJ2-2, with D uncertain. This CDR3 comprises 13 residues. With 0 bases removed from V and 5 bases from J, the gap between germline ends came to 4 bases. Germline V CDR1 and CDR2: MNHEY, SMNVEV (reference sequence). The CDR3 region has the DNA TGTGCCAGCAGTTTATCCGGGACCGGGGAGCTGTTTTTT. Amino acid sequence: CASSLSGTGELFF.

The J gene is TRBJ2-2, the V gene TRBV6-5, with 8 bases fitting TRBD1. The CDR3 is made up of 14 amino acids. J gave up 6 bases and V 7 bases, and 7 bases lay outside the gene matches. Germline V CDR1 and CDR2: MNHEY, SVGAGI. This CDR3 reads CASTWTGLSGELFF. CDR3 nucleotides: TGTGCCAGCACCTGGACAGGGTTGTCCGGGGAGCTGTTTTTT.

This sequence joins TRBV7-9 and TRBJ1-6, with no clear D. The CDR3 has 13 residues. Trimming stripped 3 bases from V and 6 bases from J, with 6 bases between. Germline V gene data show CDR1 as SEHNR and CDR2 as FQNEAQ (reference sequence). CDR3 amino acids: CASSFQSNSPLHF. CDR3 sequence (DNA): TGTGCCAGCAGCTTTCAGAGTAATTCACCCCTCCACTTT. The entire variable domain, with the rest obtained from reference TRBV7-9 and TRBJ1-6, is as follows: DTGVSQNPRHKITKRGQNVTFRCDPISEHNRLYWYRQTLGQGPEFLTYFQNEAQLEKSRLLSDRFSAERPKGSFSTLEIQRTEQGDSAMYLCASSFQSNSPLHFGNGTRLTVT.